These 17 T cell receptor beta chains originate from one sample sequenced in a study of cytomegalovirus exposure and HLA in healthy donors. PCR primers comprised 60 Vbeta and 13 Jbeta primers. The protocol was immunoSEQ multiplex PCR, while the TCRdb copy is restricted to in-frame clones and leaves out a portion. The table lists about 180,000 clones, over 75% of them singletons. The sequencing sample was made of PBMCs. These receptor sequences come from a woman aged 45 to 65 in good health and CMV-seronegative.

This clone appeared a few times. The gene calls are TRBV16 and TRBJ1-2, with 8 bases lining up with TRBD1. The CDR3 extends over 16 amino acids. Per germline, CDR1 KGHSY and CDR2 FQNENV. V dropped 0 bases and J dropped 3; count of bases not matched to a gene: 6. CDR3: CASSQSPGGLDYGYTF. The CDR3 coding sequence is TGTGCCAGCAGCCAATCGCCAGGGGGCCTCGACTATGGCTACACCTTC.

The V and J genes are TRBV2 and TRBJ2-5, with TRBD1 matching 10 bases. V trimming: 7 bases; J trimming: 5 bases; junction bases outside the gene matches: 7. The CDR3 totals 14 residues. Germline-derived CDR1 and CDR2 are SNHLY and FYNNEI. The CDR3 reads CASKLGQGGETQYF. Written as DNA, the CDR3 is TGTGCCAGCAAACTTGGACAGGGGGGCGAGACCCAGTACTTC.

The chain uses TRBV11-2 and TRBJ1-5; D unresolved. The CDR3 loop spans 14 amino acids. Germline CDR1 reads SGHAT; CDR2 reads FQNNGV. V dropped 4 bases and J dropped 8 bases, with 15 bases sitting between them. CDR3 nucleotides: TGTGCCAGCAGCTCGCAGCCAGGAGGTGAGCCCCAGCATTTT. This sequence encodes CASSSQPGGEPQHF.

The rearrangement links TRBV27 to TRBJ1-2; D remains ambiguous. Germline V gene data show CDR1 as MNHEY and CDR2 as SMNVEV (reference sequence). The length of the CDR3 is 16 residues. Trimming took 5 bases from V and 4 from J, leaving 20 bases between them. The CDR3 loop is CASSPSKNVGAYGYTF. The CDR3 DNA sequence: TGTGCCAGCAGTCCAAGTAAGAATGTGGGAGCCTATGGCTACACCTTC.

The chain uses TRBV6-5 and TRBJ2-2; D might be TRBD1 (5 bases). Germline assignment: CDR1 MNHEY and CDR2 SVGAGI. With 5 bases removed from V and 5 bases from J, the gap between germline ends came to 12 bases. This CDR3 is built from 14 residues. The chain's CDR3 is CASSPLTETGELFF. As DNA, the CDR3 is TGTGCCAGCAGTCCTTTGACAGAAACCGGGGAGCTGTTTTTT.

V is TRBV28 and J is TRBJ2-7; 12 nucleotides line up with TRBD2. The V gene end was trimmed by 7 bases and the J gene end by 7 bases; junction bases not matched to a gene: 20. Germline-derived CDR1 and CDR2 are MDHEN and SYDVKM. The CDR3 is made up of 18 amino acids. The CDR3 nucleotides are TGTGCCAGCACCGAAAACACTAGCGGGAGGACCTTTTGGGTGGAGCAGTACTTC. Translated: CASTENTSGRTFWVEQYF. Filled out from reference TRBV28 and TRBJ2-7, the complete variable domain reads DVKVTQSSRYLVKRTGEKVFLECVQDMDHENMFWYRQDPGLGLRLIYFSYDVKMKEKGDIPEGYSVSREKKERFSLILESASTNQTSMYLCASTENTSGRTFWVEQYFGPGTRLTVT.

The chain couples TRBV25-1 to TRBJ2-3; D possibly corresponds to TRBD2 (6 bases). This CDR3 is built from 15 residues. V was trimmed by 0 bases and J by 4 bases, leaving 11 bases between them. The germline gives CDR1 MGHDK, CDR2 SYGVNS. CDR3 residues: CASSEYGGRPDTQYF. Written as DNA, the CDR3 is TGTGCCAGCAGTGAATATGGAGGGAGGCCAGATACGCAGTATTTT. Full variable domain (remainder filled in from reference TRBV25-1 and TRBJ2-3): EADIYQTPRYLVIGTGKKITLECSQTMGHDKMYWYQQDPGMELHLIHYSYGVNSTEKGDLSSESTVSRIRTEHFPLTLESARPSHTSQYLCASSEYGGRPDTQYFGPGTRLTVL.

This chain connects TRBV14 to TRBJ1-2; D gene uncertain. V was cut by 0 bases and J by 2 bases, with 22 bases left in between. This CDR3 comprises 19 residues. Germline loops: CDR1 SGHDN, CDR2 FVKESK. The CDR3 reads CASSQEWASSGRPNYGYTF. The CDR3 DNA sequence: TGTGCCAGCAGCCAAGAGTGGGCGTCAAGTGGCAGACCAAACTATGGCTACACCTTC. Supplemented by reference TRBV14 and TRBJ1-2, the full variable domain reads EAGVTQFPSHSVIEKGQTVTLRCDPISGHDNLYWYRRVMGKEIKFLLHFVKESKQDESGMPNNRFLAERTGGTYSTLKVQPAELEDSGVYFCASSQEWASSGRPNYGYTFGSGTRLTVV.

The J gene is TRBJ2-2, the V gene TRBV5-1; a possible D gene is TRBD2 (5 bases). Germline CDR1 is SGHRS and CDR2 is YFSETQ. V gave up 0 bases and J gave up 4 bases, with 10 bases separating them. CDR3 length equals 15 residues. The CDR3 protein is CASSLGGPGTGELFF. CDR3 nucleotide sequence: TGCGCCAGCAGCTTGGGCGGGCCCGGCACCGGGGAGCTGTTTTTT. Full variable domain (rest looked up from reference TRBV5-1 and TRBJ2-2): KAGVTQTPRYLIKTRGQQVTLSCSPISGHRSVSWYQQTPGQGLQFLFEYFSETQRNKGNFPGRFSGRQFSNSRSEMNVSTLELGDSALYLCASSLGGPGTGELFFGEGSRLTVL.

The J gene is TRBJ2-1, the V gene TRBV27; 8 nucleotides agree with TRBD2. The CDR3 sequence is 13 residues long. Losses at the gene ends were 5 bases for V and 9 bases for J; bases not matched to a gene: 6. Germline CDR1 MNHEY, CDR2 SMNVEV (reference sequence). The CDR3 DNA sequence: TGTGCCAGCAGTCCCATCCGGGAGGGTGAGCAGTTCTTC. Residues: CASSPIREGEQFF.

The chain combines TRBV2 with TRBJ2-1; 12 positions match TRBD2. V was clipped by 6 bases and J by 8 bases; unmatched bases: 5. The V gene's germline CDR1 is SNHLY and CDR2 FYNNEI. This CDR3 region has 14 residues. CDR3 region: CASRRLAGVDEQFF. The CDR3 nucleotides read TGTGCCAGCAGACGACTAGCGGGAGTGGATGAGCAGTTCTTC.

This rearrangement joins TRBV18 to TRBJ1-3; 10 bases match TRBD1. V lost 2 bases, J lost 2 bases, and 12 bases stayed unmatched. CDR3 size: 19 residues. The V gene's germline CDR1 is KGHSH and CDR2 LQKENI. The CDR3 is CASSPWVDRQGAAGNTIYF. Here the CDR3 DNA reads TGTGCCAGCTCACCATGGGTCGACAGACAGGGGGCTGCTGGAAACACCATATATTTT.

The chain employs TRBV19 and TRBJ1-4, with 7 bases identical to TRBD1. Germline-derived CDR1 and CDR2 are LNHDA and SQIVND (reference sequence). V was pared by 1 base and J by 2 bases, with 4 bases of the junction left unmatched. The CDR3 consists of 16 residues. The CDR3 region has the DNA TGTGCCAGTAGTATAGGGACAGGATTCACTAATGAAAAACTGTTTTTT. Translation gives CASSIGTGFTNEKLFF.

The CDR3 sequence is CATSSGTLGGETQYF. As DNA, the CDR3 is TGTGCCACCAGCAGCGGGACACTAGGCGGGGAGACCCAGTACTTC. The chain has TRBV15 and TRBJ2-5, with D possibly TRBD1 on 6 matching bases. CDR3 size: 15 residues. Germline assignment: CDR1 LNHNV and CDR2 YYDKDF (reference sequence). V was pared by 3 bases and J by 5 bases, with 16 bases between.

The chain couples TRBV6-5 to TRBJ2-6; the D is unclear. Germline assignment: CDR1 MNHEY and CDR2 SVGAGI. The CDR3 sequence is 16 residues long. V was cut by 2 bases and J by 0 bases, with 8 bases left in between. CDR3 sequence: CASSYVSRSGANVLTF. The CDR3 region has the DNA TGTGCCAGCAGTTACGTCAGTCGCTCTGGGGCCAACGTCCTGACTTTC.

The rearrangement joins TRBV5-4 to TRBJ1-4; TRBD1 agrees at 7 bases. The CDR3 runs to 14 residues. The V gene end was trimmed by 4 bases and the J gene end by 7 bases; junction bases not matched to a gene: 7. Germline-derived CDR1 and CDR2 are SGHNT and YYREEE (reference sequence). The CDR3 is CASSPGQSSEKLFF. Here the CDR3 DNA reads TGTGCCAGCAGCCCGGGACAGTCGAGTGAAAAACTGTTTTTT. The full variable domain, rest sourced from reference TRBV5-4 and TRBJ1-4, is ETGVTQSPTHLIKTRGQQVTLRCSSQSGHNTVSWYQQALGQGPQFIFQYYREEENGRGNFPPRFSGLQFPNYSSELNVNALELDDSALYLCASSPGQSSEKLFFGSGTQLSVL.

The V call is TRBV11-2, the J call TRBJ2-3; D is unresolved. The ends were cut back, 3 bases at V and 3 bases at J, with 10 bases in the middle. The germline V gene has CDR1 SGHAT and CDR2 FQNNGV. This CDR3 has 14 residues. CDR3 nucleotides: TGTGCCAGCAGCTTGCGGTCGGCGACAGATACGCAGTATTTT. Encoded protein: CASSLRSATDTQYF.